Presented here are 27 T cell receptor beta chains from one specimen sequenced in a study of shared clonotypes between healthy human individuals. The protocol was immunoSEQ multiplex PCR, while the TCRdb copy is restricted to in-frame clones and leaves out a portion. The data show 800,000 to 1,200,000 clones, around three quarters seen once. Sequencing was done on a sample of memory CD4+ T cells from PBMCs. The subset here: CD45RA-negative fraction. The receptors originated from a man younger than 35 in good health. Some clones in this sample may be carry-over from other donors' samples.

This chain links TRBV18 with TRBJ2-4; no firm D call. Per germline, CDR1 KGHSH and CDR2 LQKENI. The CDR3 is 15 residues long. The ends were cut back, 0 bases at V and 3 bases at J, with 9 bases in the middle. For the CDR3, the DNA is TGTGCCAGCTCACCACCGGCAAACTACAAAAACATTCAGTACTTC. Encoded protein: CASSPPANYKNIQYF. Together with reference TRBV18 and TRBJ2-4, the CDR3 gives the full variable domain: NAGVMQNPRHLVRRRGQEARLRCSPMKGHSHVYWYRQLPEEGLKFMVYLQKENIIDESGMPKERFSAEFPKEGPSILRIQQVVRGDSAAYFCASSPPANYKNIQYFGAGTRLSVL.

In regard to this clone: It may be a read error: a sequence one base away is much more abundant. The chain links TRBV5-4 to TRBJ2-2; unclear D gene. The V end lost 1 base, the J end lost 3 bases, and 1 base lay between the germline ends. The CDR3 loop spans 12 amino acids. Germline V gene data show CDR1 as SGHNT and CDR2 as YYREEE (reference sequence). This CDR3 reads CASSLYTGELFF. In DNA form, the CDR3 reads TGTGCCAGCAGCTTGTACACCGGGGAGCTGTTTTTT.

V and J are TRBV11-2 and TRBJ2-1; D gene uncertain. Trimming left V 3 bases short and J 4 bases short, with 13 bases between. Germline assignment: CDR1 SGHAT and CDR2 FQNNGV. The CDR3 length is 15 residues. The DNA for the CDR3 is TGTGCCAGCAGCTTTGAGGTCCCCTCTTACAATGAGCAGTTCTTC. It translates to CASSFEVPSYNEQFF.

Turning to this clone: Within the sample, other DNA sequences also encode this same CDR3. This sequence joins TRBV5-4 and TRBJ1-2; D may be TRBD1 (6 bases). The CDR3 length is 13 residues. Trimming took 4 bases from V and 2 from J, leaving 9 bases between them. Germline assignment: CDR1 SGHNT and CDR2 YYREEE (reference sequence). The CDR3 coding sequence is TGTGCCAGCAGCACAGACAGGAACTATGGCTACACCTTC. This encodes CASSTDRNYGYTF.

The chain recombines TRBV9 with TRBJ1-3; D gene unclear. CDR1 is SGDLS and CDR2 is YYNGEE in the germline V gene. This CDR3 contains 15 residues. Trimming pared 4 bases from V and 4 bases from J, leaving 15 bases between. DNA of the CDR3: TGTGCCAGCAGCCGAACCAACAGCGTCGGAAACACCATATATTTT. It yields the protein CASSRTNSVGNTIYF.

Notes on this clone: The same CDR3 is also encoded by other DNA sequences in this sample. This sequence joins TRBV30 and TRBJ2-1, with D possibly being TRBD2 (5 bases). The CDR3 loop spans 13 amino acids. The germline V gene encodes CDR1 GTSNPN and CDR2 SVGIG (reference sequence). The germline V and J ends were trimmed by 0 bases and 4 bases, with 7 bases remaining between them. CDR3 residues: CAWSVTGYNEQFF. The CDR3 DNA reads TGTGCCTGGAGTGTAACGGGGTACAATGAGCAGTTCTTC.

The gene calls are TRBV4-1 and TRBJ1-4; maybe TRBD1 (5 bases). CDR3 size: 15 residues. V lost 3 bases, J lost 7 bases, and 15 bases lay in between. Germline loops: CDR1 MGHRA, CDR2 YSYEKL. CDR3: CASSHPTGGGEKLFF. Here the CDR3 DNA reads TGCGCCAGCAGCCACCCCACAGGAGGTGGTGAAAAACTGTTTTTT.

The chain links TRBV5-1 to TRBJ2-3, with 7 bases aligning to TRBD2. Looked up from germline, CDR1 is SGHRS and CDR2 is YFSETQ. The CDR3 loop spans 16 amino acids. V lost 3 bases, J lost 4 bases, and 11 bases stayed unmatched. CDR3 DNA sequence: TGCGCCAGCAGCTCCCTGACCGCGGGAGCAGCAGATACGCAGTATTTT. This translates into CASSSLTAGAADTQYF.

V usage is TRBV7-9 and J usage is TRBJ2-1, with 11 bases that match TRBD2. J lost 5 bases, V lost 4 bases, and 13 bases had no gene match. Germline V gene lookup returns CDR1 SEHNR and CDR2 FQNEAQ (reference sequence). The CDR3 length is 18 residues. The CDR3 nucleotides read TGTGCCAGCAGCTCCCTTACCCATCCGACTAGCGGGAACAATGAGCAGTTCTTC. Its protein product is CASSSLTHPTSGNNEQFF.

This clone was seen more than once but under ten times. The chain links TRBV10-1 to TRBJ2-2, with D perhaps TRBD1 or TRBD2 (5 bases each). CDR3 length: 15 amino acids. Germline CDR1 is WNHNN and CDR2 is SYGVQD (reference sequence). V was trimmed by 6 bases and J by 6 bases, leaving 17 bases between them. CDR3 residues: CASSNGALRAGELFF. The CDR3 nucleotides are TGCGCCAGCAGCAACGGGGCCCTAAGAGCCGGGGAGCTGTTTTTT.

For the CDR3, the DNA is TGCGCCAGCAGCCAAGATTTTGAGTCTGGGGCCAACGTCCTGACTTTC. This sequence encodes CASSQDFESGANVLTF. The chain carries TRBV4-1 and TRBJ2-6, with unresolved D. This CDR3 is built from 16 residues. Per germline, CDR1 MGHRA and CDR2 YSYEKL. V lost 0 bases and J 1 base, leaving 7 bases between the germline ends.

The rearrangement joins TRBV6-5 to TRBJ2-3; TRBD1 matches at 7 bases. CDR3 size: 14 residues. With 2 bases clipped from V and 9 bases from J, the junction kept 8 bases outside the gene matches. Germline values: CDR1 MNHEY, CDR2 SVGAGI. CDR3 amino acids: CASSYTSTGDTQYF. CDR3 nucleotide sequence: TGTGCCAGCAGTTACACGAGTACAGGGGACACGCAGTATTTT.

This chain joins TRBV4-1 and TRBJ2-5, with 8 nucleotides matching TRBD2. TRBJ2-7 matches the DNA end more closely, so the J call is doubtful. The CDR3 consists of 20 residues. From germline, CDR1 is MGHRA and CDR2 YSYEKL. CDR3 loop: CASSHFTSGNYPPYSYEQYF. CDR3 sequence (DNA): TGCGCCAGCAGCCATTTCACTAGCGGAAACTACCCCCCTTACTCCTACGAGCAGTACTTC.

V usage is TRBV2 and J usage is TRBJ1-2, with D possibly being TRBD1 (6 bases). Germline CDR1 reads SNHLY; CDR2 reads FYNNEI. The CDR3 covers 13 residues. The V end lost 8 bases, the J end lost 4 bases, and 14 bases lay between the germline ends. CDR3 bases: TGTGCCAGCCAGGGGATGGGGGGCTATGGCTACACCTTC. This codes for CASQGMGGYGYTF.

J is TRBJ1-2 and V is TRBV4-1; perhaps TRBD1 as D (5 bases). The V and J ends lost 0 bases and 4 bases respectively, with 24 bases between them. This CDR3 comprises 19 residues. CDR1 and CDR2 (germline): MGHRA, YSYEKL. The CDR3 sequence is CASSQDYSRPSGRGYGYTF. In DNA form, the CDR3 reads TGCGCCAGCAGCCAAGACTACTCCCGCCCCAGTGGAAGGGGCTATGGCTACACCTTC.

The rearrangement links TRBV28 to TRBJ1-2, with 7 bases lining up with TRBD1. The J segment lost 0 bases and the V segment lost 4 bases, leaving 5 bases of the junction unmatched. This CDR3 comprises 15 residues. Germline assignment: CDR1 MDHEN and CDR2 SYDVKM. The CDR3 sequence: CASSSNRGPNYGYTF. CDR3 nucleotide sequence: TGTGCCAGCAGTTCCAACAGGGGCCCTAACTATGGCTACACCTTC.

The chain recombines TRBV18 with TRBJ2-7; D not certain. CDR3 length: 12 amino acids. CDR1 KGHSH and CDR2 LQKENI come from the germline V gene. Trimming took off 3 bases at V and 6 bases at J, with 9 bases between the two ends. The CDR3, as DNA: TGTGCCAGCTCACCGAACGAGGCCGAGCAGTACTTC. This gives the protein CASSPNEAEQYF.

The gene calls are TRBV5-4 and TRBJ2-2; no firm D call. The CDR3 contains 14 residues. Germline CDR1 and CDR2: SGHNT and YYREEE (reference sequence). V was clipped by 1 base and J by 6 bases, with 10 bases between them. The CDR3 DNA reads TGTGCCAGCAGCTTGAGTTCAGTGGCCGGGGAGCTGTTTTTT. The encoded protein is CASSLSSVAGELFF.

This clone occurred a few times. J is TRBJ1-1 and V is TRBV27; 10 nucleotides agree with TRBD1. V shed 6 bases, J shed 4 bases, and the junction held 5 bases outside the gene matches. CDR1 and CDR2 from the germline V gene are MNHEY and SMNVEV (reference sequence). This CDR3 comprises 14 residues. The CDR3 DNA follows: TGTGCCAGCAGGGACAGGGGGAGAGGCACTGAAGCTTTCTTT. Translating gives CASRDRGRGTEAFF.

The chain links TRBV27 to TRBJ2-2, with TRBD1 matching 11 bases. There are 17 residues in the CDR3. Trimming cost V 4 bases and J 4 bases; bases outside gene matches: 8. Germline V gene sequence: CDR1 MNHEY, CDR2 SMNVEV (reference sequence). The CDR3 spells CASSSGQGAIGTGELFF. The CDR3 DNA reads TGTGCCAGCAGTTCAGGACAGGGGGCCATAGGCACCGGGGAGCTGTTTTTT.

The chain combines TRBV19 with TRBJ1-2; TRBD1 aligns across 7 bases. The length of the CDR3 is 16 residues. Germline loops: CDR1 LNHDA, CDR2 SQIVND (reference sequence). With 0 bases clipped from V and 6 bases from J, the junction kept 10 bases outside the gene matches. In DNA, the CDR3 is TGTGCCAGTAGTATAGACCGACAGACAGGGCACAATGGCTACACCTTC. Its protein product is CASSIDRQTGHNGYTF.

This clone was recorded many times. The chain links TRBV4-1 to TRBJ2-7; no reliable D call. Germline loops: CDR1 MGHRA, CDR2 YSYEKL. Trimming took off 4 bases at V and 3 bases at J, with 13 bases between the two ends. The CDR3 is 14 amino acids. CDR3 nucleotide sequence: TGCGCCAGCAGCCCCCAGATGTCGATCTACGAGCAGTACTTC. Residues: CASSPQMSIYEQYF.

In nucleotides, the CDR3 is TGTGCCAGCAGCTTTACTTACAACAATGAGCAGTTCTTC. As protein: CASSFTYNNEQFF. V is TRBV7-3 and J is TRBJ2-1; D unclear. Deletions cut 3 bases from V and 5 bases from J, with 8 bases between. There are 13 residues in the CDR3. Germline loops: CDR1 SGHTA, CDR2 FQGTGA.

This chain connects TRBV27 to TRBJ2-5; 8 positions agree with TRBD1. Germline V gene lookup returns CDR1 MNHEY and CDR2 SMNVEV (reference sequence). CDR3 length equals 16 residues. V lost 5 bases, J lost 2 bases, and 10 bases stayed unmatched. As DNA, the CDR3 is TGTGCCAGCAGTGCAGGGGGCTCACCCGCACAAGAGACCCAGTACTTC. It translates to CASSAGGSPAQETQYF.

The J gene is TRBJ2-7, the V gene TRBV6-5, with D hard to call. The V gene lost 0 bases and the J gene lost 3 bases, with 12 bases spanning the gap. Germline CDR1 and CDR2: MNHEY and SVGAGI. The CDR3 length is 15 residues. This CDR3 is CASSYSGYGNYEQYF. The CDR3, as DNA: TGTGCCAGCAGTTACTCGGGCTATGGGAACTACGAGCAGTACTTC.

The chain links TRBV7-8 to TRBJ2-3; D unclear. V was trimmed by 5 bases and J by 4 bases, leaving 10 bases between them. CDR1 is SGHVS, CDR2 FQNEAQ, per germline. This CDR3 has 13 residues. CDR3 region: CASSAIGPDTQYF. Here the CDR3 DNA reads TGTGCCAGCAGCGCAATCGGCCCAGATACGCAGTATTTT.

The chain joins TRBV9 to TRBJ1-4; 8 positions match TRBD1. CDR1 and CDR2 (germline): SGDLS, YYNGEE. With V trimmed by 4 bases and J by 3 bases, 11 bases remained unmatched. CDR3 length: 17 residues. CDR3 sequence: CASSLGPLGQANEKLFF. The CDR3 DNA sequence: TGTGCCAGCAGCCTCGGGCCCCTGGGACAGGCTAATGAAAAACTGTTTTTT.